The 27 T cell receptor beta chains listed next were all sequenced from one sample in a study of CD8 T cells in ankylosing spondylitis. Study results and caveats: For ankylosing spondylitis blood, a TCR beta motif of 7 or 8 highly homologous variants appeared characteristic.

These receptors are not linked to any known antigen. Each CDR3 protein gets one entry after TCRdb re-called the 5' RACE reads with MiXCR. The sample yields roughly 370,000 distinct CDR3 sequences, 20% to 25% seen once. The source material was blood, either unsorted or a sorted T cell fraction (not recorded which). The receptors derive from a male donor with ankylosing spondylitis.

The chain joins TRBV24-1 to TRBJ2-7, with D perhaps given as TRBD1 or TRBD2 (5 bases each). CDR3 length: 14 amino acids. Trimming shortened V by 5 bases and J by 4 bases, and 14 bases separated the two germline ends. Germline lookup yields CDR1 KGHDR and CDR2 SFDVKD. CDR3 region: CATSGPGPKYEQYF. In nucleotides, the CDR3 is TGTGCCACCAGTGGTCCGGGACCAAAATACGAGCAGTACTTC.

This chain uses TRBV27 with TRBJ1-4; D gene unclear. The germline CDR1 and CDR2 sequences are MNHEY and SMNVEV (reference sequence). V lost 5 bases, J lost 3 bases, and 10 bases lay in between. The length of the CDR3 is 14 residues. CDR3 nucleotide sequence: TGTGCCAGCAGTCGGGCTTCGTCTAATGAAAAACTGTTTTTT. This gives the protein CASSRASSNEKLFF.

This clonotype was counted only a few times. V is TRBV2 and J is TRBJ2-2; 8 bases are a match to TRBD2. The length of the CDR3 is 15 residues. Germline-derived CDR1 and CDR2 are SNHLY and FYNNEI. The ends lost 7 bases at V and 6 bases at J; junction bases unmatched: 10. This CDR3 is CASNPLAAVSGELFF. CDR3 DNA: TGTGCCAGCAACCCACTAGCGGCAGTTTCCGGGGAGCTGTTTTTT.

The table lists this clonotype with a few counts. The rearrangement uses TRBV7-2 and TRBJ2-1, with 12 bases that match TRBD2. This CDR3 is built from 16 residues. J was trimmed by 6 bases and V by 6 bases; bases with no gene match: 9. Germline lookup yields CDR1 SGHTA and CDR2 FQGNSA. The CDR3 nucleotides read TGTGCCAGCAGACCACCCCGACTAGCGGGAGTCAATGAGCAGTTCTTC. This translates into CASRPPRLAGVNEQFF.

V usage is TRBV6-1 and J usage is TRBJ2-3; no reliable D call. Germline CDR1 and CDR2: MNHNS and SASEGT. Trimming took 6 bases from V and 4 from J, leaving 14 bases between them. This CDR3 has 14 residues. The CDR3 region has the DNA TGTGCCAGCAGCACCGTTTCTTACGCAGATACGCAGTATTTT. Protein product: CASSTVSYADTQYF.

The rearrangement joins TRBV7-2 to TRBJ2-3; possible D gene TRBD2, 6 bases. This CDR3 is built from 16 residues. From germline, CDR1 is SGHTA and CDR2 FQGNSA. Trimming took 0 bases from V and 8 from J, leaving 18 bases between them. The CDR3 region is CASSLAPPGRGGTQYF. DNA of the CDR3: TGTGCCAGCAGCTTAGCCCCCCCGGGTCGGGGAGGTACGCAGTATTTT.

This clonotype was counted between two and nine times. The genes are TRBV5-1 and TRBJ1-1; 7 positions agree with TRBD1. With V trimmed by 0 bases and J by 3 bases, 8 bases remained unmatched. The CDR3 is made up of 16 amino acids. Germline loops: CDR1 SGHRS, CDR2 YFSETQ. The CDR3 loop is CASSLAAGGSYTEAFF. DNA for the CDR3: TGCGCCAGCAGCTTGGCCGCAGGGGGGTCGTACACTGAAGCTTTCTTT. The full variable domain, rest sourced from reference TRBV5-1 and TRBJ1-1, is KAGVTQTPRYLIKTRGQQVTLSCSPISGHRSVSWYQQTPGQGLQFLFEYFSETQRNKGNFPGRFSGRQFSNSRSEMNVSTLELGDSALYLCASSLAAGGSYTEAFFGQGTRLTVV.

The rearrangement uses TRBV27 and TRBJ2-1; no clear D. Trimming removed 8 bases at V and 0 bases at J, with 11 bases between. Germline V gene data show CDR1 as MNHEY and CDR2 as SMNVEV (reference sequence). This CDR3 has 14 amino acids. CDR3 residues: CASQPTSSYNEQFF. The CDR3 nucleotides read TGTGCCAGCCAACCAACAAGCTCCTACAATGAGCAGTTCTTC.

This clonotype has just a few counts. V is TRBV20-1 and J is TRBJ1-5; D is possibly TRBD1 (6 bases). CDR3 length: 14 amino acids. Germline CDR1 reads DFQATT; CDR2 reads SNEGSKA (reference sequence). V lost 5 bases to trimming and J lost 4 bases, with 15 bases between them. CDR3 residues: CSAPLVDSNQPQHF. DNA of the CDR3: TGCAGTGCTCCCCTAGTGGACAGTAATCAGCCCCAGCATTTT.

The sample holds a few counts of this clonotype. V gene TRBV6-7 combines with J gene TRBJ2-7; 9 positions match TRBD1. TRBV6-7 is an ORF; its function is uncertain. The CDR3 extends over 15 amino acids. The V gene end was trimmed by 0 bases and the J gene end by 7 bases; junction bases not matched to a gene: 7. The CDR3 region is CASSYSSGTGWEQYF. For the CDR3, the DNA is TGTGCCAGCAGTTACTCTTCCGGGACAGGGTGGGAGCAGTACTTC.

This sequence joins TRBV27 and TRBJ2-3, with D perhaps TRBD1 (6 bases). Per the germline V gene, CDR1 is MNHEY and CDR2 is SMNVEV (reference sequence). The ends were cut back, 5 bases at V and 1 base at J, with 22 bases in the middle. CDR3 length: 18 residues. The CDR3 sequence is CASSNRGGGARGTDTQYF. The CDR3 DNA follows: TGTGCCAGCAGTAATCGCGGTGGGGGCGCAAGGGGCACAGATACGCAGTATTTT.

The rearrangement joins TRBV6-2 or TRBV6-3 to TRBJ2-1, with D possibly TRBD2 on 6 matching bases. Germline loops: CDR1 MNHEY, CDR2 SVGEGT. V was shortened by 2 bases and J by 8 bases, with 22 bases between the two germline ends. The CDR3 spans 17 residues. The CDR3 coding sequence is TGTGCCAGCAGTTACCCGACATCTGGCGGGACGGGCTATGAGCAGTTCTTC. It yields the protein CASSYPTSGGTGYEQFF.

The chain employs TRBV7-3 and TRBJ2-3; tentative D call: TRBD2 (6 bases). The CDR3 consists of 15 residues. Trimming took 4 bases from V and 7 from J, leaving 18 bases between them. Germline lookup yields CDR1 SGHTA and CDR2 FQGTGA. The CDR3 region is CASSYGGLAQYTQYF. Here the CDR3 DNA reads TGTGCCAGCAGCTATGGGGGACTTGCTCAGTATACGCAGTATTTT.

This clonotype was seen at least ten times. This chain connects TRBV14 to TRBJ2-3, with a weak D call TRBD2 (7 bases). The germline V gene encodes CDR1 SGHDN and CDR2 FVKESK. The length of the CDR3 is 15 residues. V lost 1 base to trimming and J lost 6 bases, with 14 bases between them. As DNA, the CDR3 is TGTGCCAGCAGCCAAGGTCCCCGGGGGGCTGATACGCAGTATTTT. Protein product: CASSQGPRGADTQYF.

This clonotype was detected many times. The chain carries TRBV20-1 and TRBJ2-2, with 9 nucleotides matching TRBD1. Germline V lookup: CDR1 DFQATT, CDR2 SNEGSKA (reference sequence). The CDR3 length is 16 residues. The ends lost 6 bases at V and 3 bases at J; junction bases unmatched: 11. CDR3 loop: CSARTPGQGYTGELFF. The CDR3 DNA is TGCAGTGCCAGAACCCCGGGACAGGGTTACACCGGGGAGCTGTTTTTT.

This clonotype was recorded a few times. The gene calls are TRBV11-2 and TRBJ2-4; no clear D gene. The CDR3 totals 17 residues. The V gene lost 0 bases and the J gene lost 7 bases, with 19 bases spanning the gap. CDR1 SGHAT and CDR2 FQNNGV come from the germline V gene. This chain's CDR3 is CASSLERYGFPLNIQYF. The CDR3 nucleotides are TGTGCCAGCAGCTTAGAACGTTACGGCTTCCCTCTGAACATTCAGTACTTC. The entire variable domain, with the rest obtained from reference TRBV11-2 and TRBJ2-4, is as follows: EAGVAQSPRYKIIEKRQSVAFWCNPISGHATLYWYQQILGQGPKLLIQFQNNGVVDDSQLPKDRFSAERLKGVDSTLKIQPAKLEDSAVYLCASSLERYGFPLNIQYFGAGTRLSVL.

In its sample, this clonotype was seen a few times. The chain couples TRBV7-9 to TRBJ2-2, with unresolved D. The V end lost 3 bases, the J end lost 2 bases, and 7 bases lay between the germline ends. The CDR3 is 14 amino acids. Germline V gives CDR1 SEHNR, CDR2 FQNEAQ (reference sequence). The CDR3 protein is CASSFVDNTGELFF. Here the CDR3 DNA reads TGTGCCAGCAGCTTTGTGGATAACACCGGGGAGCTGTTTTTT.

This clonotype was seen a few times. The genes are TRBV11-2 and TRBJ2-1, with TRBD2 identical over 10 bases. CDR1 is SGHAT and CDR2 is FQNNGV in the germline V gene. This CDR3 spans 19 amino acids. The V gene end was trimmed by 4 bases and the J gene end by 6 bases; junction bases not matched to a gene: 18. The CDR3 DNA sequence: TGTGCCAGCAGCTCCCGTGGGCTAGCGGGAGTTGGTTCCCCCAATGAGCAGTTCTTC. It specifies CASSSRGLAGVGSPNEQFF.

The chain couples TRBV11-3 to TRBJ2-1, with 10 positions matching TRBD1. The V gene end was trimmed by 5 bases and the J gene end by 8 bases; junction bases not matched to a gene: 15. The CDR3 spans 17 residues. The germline V gene has CDR1 SGHNT and CDR2 YENEEA. The CDR3 DNA reads TGTGCCAGCAGCCCACGCCTTGACAGGGGGCGACTCTATGAGCAGTTCTTC. Amino acid sequence: CASSPRLDRGRLYEQFF.

There are a few counts of this clonotype. The rearrangement joins TRBV20-1 to TRBJ2-1, with unresolved D. CDR1 and CDR2 from the germline V gene are DFQATT and SNEGSKA (reference sequence). V gave up 1 base and J gave up 9 bases, with 10 bases separating them. The CDR3 consists of 12 residues. The CDR3 loop is CSARGASPEQFF. CDR3 nucleotides: TGCAGTGCTAGAGGGGCCTCCCCTGAGCAGTTCTTC.

This clonotype was counted a few times. The chain has TRBV10-3 and TRBJ2-5; D is uncertain. V was trimmed by 4 bases and J by 1 base, leaving 7 bases between them. The germline CDR1 and CDR2 sequences are ENHRY and SYGVKD. The CDR3 has 13 amino acids. CDR3 sequence (DNA): TGTGCCATCAGTGGAGGAAGCCAAGAGACCCAGTACTTC. It specifies CAISGGSQETQYF.

The chain employs TRBV11-2 and TRBJ2-1; the match to TRBD2 covers 7 bases. The CDR3 sequence is 16 residues long. V shed 1 base, J shed 7 bases, and the junction held 10 bases outside the gene matches. CDR1 SGHAT and CDR2 FQNNGV come from the germline V gene. The CDR3: CASSLVGGGITNEQFF. DNA of the CDR3: TGTGCCAGCAGCTTAGTTGGGGGGGGGATTACAAATGAGCAGTTCTTC.

This chain joins TRBV5-6 and TRBJ2-7; 7 bases match TRBD1. J gave up 5 bases and V 0 bases, and 11 bases lay outside the gene matches. The germline V gene has CDR1 SGHDT and CDR2 YYEEEE. The CDR3 extends over 16 amino acids. DNA of the CDR3: TGTGCCAGCAGCTTGGCCCTAGGACAGGCCCTCAACGAGCAGTACTTC. Amino acids: CASSLALGQALNEQYF.

This clonotype was found a few times. The CDR3 DNA sequence: TGCAGCGTTTCTTCCCTCCTACGGCTGAACACTGAAGCTTTCTTT. This encodes CSVSSLLRLNTEAFF. This chain joins TRBV29-1 and TRBJ1-1, with no clear D. Per the germline V gene, CDR1 is SQVTM and CDR2 is ANQGSEA. V was clipped by 5 bases and J by 0 bases, with 16 bases between them. The CDR3 sequence is 15 residues long.

This clonotype was seen only a few times. This chain joins TRBV7-8 and TRBJ1-4, with 8 positions matching TRBD1. With 5 bases clipped from V and 7 bases from J, the junction kept 6 bases outside the gene matches. CDR3 length: 14 residues. CDR1 is SGHVS and CDR2 is FQNEAQ in the germline V gene. The CDR3 nucleotides are TGTGCCAGCAGCCTAAGGACAGGGCCTGAAAAACTGTTTTTT. Translation: CASSLRTGPEKLFF. The full variable domain, completed using reference TRBV7-8 and TRBJ1-4, is GAGVSQSPRYKVAKRGQDVALRCDPISGHVSLFWYQQALGQGPEFLTYFQNEAQLDKSGLPSDRFFAERPEGSVSTLKIQRTQQEDSAVYLCASSLRTGPEKLFFGSGTQLSVL.

DNA of the CDR3: TGTGCCACCCCGTATGTGAACACTGAAGCTTTCTTT. Translated, it gives CATPYVNTEAFF. This chain uses TRBV12-3 or TRBV12-4 with TRBJ1-1; no firm D call. The germline V and J ends were trimmed by 10 bases and 0 bases, with 9 bases remaining between them. The CDR3 is 12 amino acids.

The rearrangement links TRBV6-1 to TRBJ1-5; TRBD1 aligns across 10 bases. Unmatched junction bases numbered 3, after V lost 6 bases and J lost 7 bases. This CDR3 spans 13 amino acids. CDR1 is MNHNS, CDR2 SASEGT, per germline. Here the CDR3 reads CASRKTGGQPQHF. Here the CDR3 DNA reads TGTGCCAGCAGAAAGACAGGGGGCCAGCCCCAGCATTTT.